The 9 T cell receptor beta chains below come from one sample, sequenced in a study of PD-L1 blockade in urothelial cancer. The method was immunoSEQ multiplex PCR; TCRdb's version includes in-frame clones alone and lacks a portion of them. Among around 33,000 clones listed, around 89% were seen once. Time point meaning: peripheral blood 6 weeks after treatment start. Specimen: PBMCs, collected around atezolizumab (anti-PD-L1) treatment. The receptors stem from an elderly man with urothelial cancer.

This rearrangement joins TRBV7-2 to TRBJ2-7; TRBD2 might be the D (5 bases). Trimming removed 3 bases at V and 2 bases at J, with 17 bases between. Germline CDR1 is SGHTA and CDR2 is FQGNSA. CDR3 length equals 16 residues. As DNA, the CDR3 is TGTGCCAGCAGCTTGGTGGTTAGCGCCTCTCCCTACGAGCAGTACTTC. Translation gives CASSLVVSASPYEQYF.

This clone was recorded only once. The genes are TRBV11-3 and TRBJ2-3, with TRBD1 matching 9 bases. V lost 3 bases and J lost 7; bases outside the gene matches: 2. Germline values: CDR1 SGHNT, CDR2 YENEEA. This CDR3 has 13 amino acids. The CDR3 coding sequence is TGTGCCAGCAGCTTGGGACAGGGACATACGCAGTATTTT. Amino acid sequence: CASSLGQGHTQYF.

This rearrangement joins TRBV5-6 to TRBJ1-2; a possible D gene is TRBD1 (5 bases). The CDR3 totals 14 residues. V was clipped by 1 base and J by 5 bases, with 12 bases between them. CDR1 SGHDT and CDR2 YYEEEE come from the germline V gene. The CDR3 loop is CASSLSGRVYGYTF. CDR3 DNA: TGTGCCAGCAGCTTGTCCGGCAGGGTGTATGGCTACACCTTC.

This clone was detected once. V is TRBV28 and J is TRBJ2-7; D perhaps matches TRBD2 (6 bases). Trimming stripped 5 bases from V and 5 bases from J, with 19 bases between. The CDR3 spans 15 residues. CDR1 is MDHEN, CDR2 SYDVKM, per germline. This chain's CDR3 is CASSTSSVQRHEQYF. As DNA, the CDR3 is TGTGCCAGCAGTACCTCTAGCGTGCAGCGACACGAGCAGTACTTC.

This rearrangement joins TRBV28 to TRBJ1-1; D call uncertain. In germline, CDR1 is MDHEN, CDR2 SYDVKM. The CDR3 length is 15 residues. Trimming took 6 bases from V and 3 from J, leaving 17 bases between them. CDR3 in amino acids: CASSTAGREDTEAFF. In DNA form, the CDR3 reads TGTGCCAGCAGCACCGCCGGGCGGGAAGACACTGAAGCTTTCTTT.

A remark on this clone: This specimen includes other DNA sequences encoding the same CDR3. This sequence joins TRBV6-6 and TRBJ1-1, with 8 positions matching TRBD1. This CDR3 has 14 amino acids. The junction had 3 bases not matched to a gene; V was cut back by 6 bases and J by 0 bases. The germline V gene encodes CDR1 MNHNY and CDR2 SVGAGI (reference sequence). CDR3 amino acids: CASREGQVNTEAFF. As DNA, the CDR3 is TGTGCCAGCAGAGAGGGACAGGTGAACACTGAAGCTTTCTTT.

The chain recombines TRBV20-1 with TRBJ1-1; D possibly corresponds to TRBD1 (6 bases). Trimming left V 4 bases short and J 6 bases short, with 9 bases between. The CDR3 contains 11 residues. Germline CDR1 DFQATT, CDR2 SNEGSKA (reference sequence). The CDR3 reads CSAKGDAEAFF. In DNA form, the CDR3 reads TGCAGTGCTAAGGGGGACGCTGAAGCTTTCTTT.

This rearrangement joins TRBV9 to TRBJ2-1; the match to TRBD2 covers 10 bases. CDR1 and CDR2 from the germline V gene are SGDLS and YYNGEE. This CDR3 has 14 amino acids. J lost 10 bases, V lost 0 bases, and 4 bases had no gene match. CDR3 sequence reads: CASSVAASGGEQFF. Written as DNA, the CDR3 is TGTGCCAGCAGCGTAGCTGCTAGCGGGGGCGAGCAGTTCTTC.

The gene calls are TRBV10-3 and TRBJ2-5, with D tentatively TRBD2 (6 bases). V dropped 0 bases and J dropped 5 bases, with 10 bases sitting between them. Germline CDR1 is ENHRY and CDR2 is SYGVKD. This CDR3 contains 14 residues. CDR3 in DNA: TGTGCCATCAGTGAGTCGGGACTGGGGGAGACCCAGTACTTC. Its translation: CAISESGLGETQYF.